This paragraph covers one TCR beta chain sequence. Its antigen is not identified. Germline assignment: CDR1 SGHTA and CDR2 FQGNSA. The CDR3 totals 16 residues. V lost 0 bases and J 1 base, leaving 13 bases between the germline ends. Expressed TCRB transcripts were sequenced because the isolated RNA had all been reverse transcribed beforehand. Some clones are missing from TCRdb's copy, which holds only in-frame ones; the method was immunoSEQ multiplex PCR. Among 240,000 or so clones listed, roughly 13% were seen once. The data are from a study of beta chain features in type 1 diabetes. Whole-study results and caveats: In every one of the four CD4+ subsets, TCRB CDR3s were moderately but significantly shorter in Type 1 diabetes patients.

The origin of this receptor is a man aged 25 to 45 with type 1 diabetes. The J gene is TRBJ2-7, the V gene TRBV7-2; the D gene is possibly TRBD2 (6 bases). Sequencing was carried out using naive CD4+ T cells from blood. The CDR3 sequence is CASSLAGRGTSYEQYF. The CDR3 DNA reads as TGTGCCAGCAGCTTAGCAGGTCGCGGGACTTCCTACGAGCAGTACTTC.